This is a list of T cell receptor beta chains from one sample in a study of identical twins. TCRdb passed the 5' RACE reads through MiXCR, listing each CDR3 protein once. The sample contains approximately 1.8 million distinct CDR3 sequences, about 32% of which appear only once. Source material: cord blood. Receptor source: a newborn girl in good health. CDR3s include the opening cysteine and the closing phenylalanine or tryptophan. The D gene is left open where the match is weak. Some rows have no size entry. The others give once, few or many, or a class for an expanded clone.

abundance: .; d_gene: .; v_gene: TRBV15; j_gene: TRBJ2-7; CDR3aa: CATSRDWSPHYEQYF; CDR3nt: TGTGCCACCAGCAGAGATTGGAGCCCGCACTACGAGCAGTACTTC
abundance: .; d_gene: .; v_gene: TRBV20-1; j_gene: TRBJ1-1; CDR3aa: CRGGGHTEAFF; CDR3nt: TGCAGGGGTGGGGGGCACACTGAAGCTTTCTTT
abundance: many; d_gene: TRBD2; v_gene: TRBV12-3/TRBV12-4; j_gene: TRBJ2-3; CDR3aa: CASSLSRTSGITDTQYF; CDR3nt: TGTGCCAGCAGTTTATCCCGGACTAGCGGGATTACAGATACGCAGTATTTT
abundance: .; d_gene: TRBD2; v_gene: TRBV20-1; j_gene: TRBJ2-1; CDR3aa: CSAPGTSGRALQFF; CDR3nt: TGCAGTGCTCCCGGGACTAGCGGGAGGGCCCTGCAGTTCTTC
abundance: .; d_gene: .; v_gene: TRBV2; j_gene: TRBJ1-2; CDR3aa: CASTERGHPNYGYTF; CDR3nt: TGTGCCAGCACCGAGAGGGGACACCCTAACTATGGCTACACCTTC
abundance: .; d_gene: .; v_gene: TRBV20-1; j_gene: TRBJ2-7; CDR3aa: CSAGQSSYEQYF; CDR3nt: TGCAGTGCCGGACAGAGCTCCTACGAGCAGTACTTC
abundance: .; d_gene: .; v_gene: TRBV20-1; j_gene: TRBJ2-1; CDR3aa: CSARATARSEQFF; CDR3nt: TGCAGTGCTAGGGCCACTGCGCGGTCAGAGCAGTTCTTC
abundance: .; d_gene: .; v_gene: TRBV5-1; j_gene: TRBJ2-7; CDR3aa: CASSLVGGSSEQYF; CDR3nt: TGCGCCAGCAGCTTGGTGGGTGGGAGTAGCGAGCAGTACTTC
abundance: few; d_gene: TRBD2; v_gene: TRBV5-1; j_gene: TRBJ2-3; CDR3aa: CASSWTSGGARVTQYF; CDR3nt: TGCGCCAGCAGCTGGACTAGCGGGGGGGCACGAGTTACGCAGTATTTT
abundance: .; d_gene: .; v_gene: TRBV20-1; j_gene: TRBJ1-5; CDR3aa: CSAQRRNSNQPQHF; CDR3nt: TGCAGTGCGCAGCGGCGTAATAGCAATCAGCCCCAGCATTTT
abundance: few; d_gene: TRBD2; v_gene: TRBV4-2; j_gene: TRBJ2-1; CDR3aa: CASSHAVGLASYNEQFF; CDR3nt: TGTGCCAGCAGCCATGCCGTGGGACTAGCCTCCTACAATGAGCAGTTCTTC
abundance: .; d_gene: .; v_gene: TRBV20-1; j_gene: TRBJ1-6; CDR3aa: CSARRRNNSPLHF; CDR3nt: TGCAGTGCTAGGCGCCGAAATAATTCACCCCTCCACTTT
abundance: .; d_gene: .; v_gene: TRBV11-2; j_gene: TRBJ2-7; CDR3aa: CASTPGVVRPHNEQYF; CDR3nt: TGTGCCAGCACCCCTGGGGTGGTCAGGCCCCACAATGAGCAGTACTTC
abundance: few; d_gene: .; v_gene: TRBV11-2; j_gene: TRBJ1-1; CDR3aa: CASSLEGQPRAEAFF; CDR3nt: TGTGCCAGCAGCTTGGAAGGGCAGCCCCGGGCGGAAGCTTTCTTT
abundance: .; d_gene: TRBD2; v_gene: TRBV4-1; j_gene: TRBJ2-4; CDR3aa: CASSQFLAGGLWSKNIQYF; CDR3nt: TGCGCCAGCAGCCAATTCCTAGCGGGGGGCCTCTGGTCCAAAAACATTCAGTACTTC
abundance: .; d_gene: TRBD2; v_gene: TRBV14; j_gene: TRBJ2-7; CDR3aa: CASSHGSGSDEQYF; CDR3nt: TGTGCCAGCAGCCACGGCAGCGGGAGTGATGAGCAGTACTTC
abundance: .; d_gene: .; v_gene: TRBV12-3/TRBV12-4; j_gene: TRBJ2-4; CDR3aa: CASSLPYNERYF; CDR3nt: TGTGCCAGCAGTTTACCCTATAACGAGCGGTACTTC
abundance: many; d_gene: .; v_gene: TRBV18; j_gene: TRBJ2-3; CDR3aa: CASSPVIRPTDTQYF; CDR3nt: TGTGCCAGCTCACCAGTAATCCGCCCCACAGATACGCAGTATTTT
abundance: .; d_gene: .; v_gene: TRBV7-2; j_gene: TRBJ2-3; CDR3aa: CASSFLTWADTQYF; CDR3nt: TGTGCCAGCAGCTTTCTTACTTGGGCAGATACGCAGTATTTT
abundance: few; d_gene: .; v_gene: TRBV7-8; j_gene: TRBJ2-7; CDR3aa: CASSLRAGKAYEQYF; CDR3nt: TGTGCCAGCAGCTTACGGGCTGGAAAGGCCTACGAGCAGTACTTC
abundance: many; d_gene: TRBD1; v_gene: TRBV12-3/TRBV12-4; j_gene: TRBJ2-7; CDR3aa: CASSLARGNEQYF; CDR3nt: TGTGCCAGCAGTTTGGCCAGGGGGAACGAGCAGTACTTC
abundance: many; d_gene: TRBD1; v_gene: TRBV12-3/TRBV12-4; j_gene: TRBJ1-2; CDR3aa: CASSFRDRGYGYTF; CDR3nt: TGTGCCAGCAGCTTCCGGGACAGGGGCTATGGCTACACCTTC
abundance: few; d_gene: .; v_gene: TRBV2; j_gene: TRBJ1-2; CDR3aa: CASSERTFYGYTF; CDR3nt: TGTGCCAGCAGTGAACGGACCTTCTATGGCTACACCTTC
abundance: few; d_gene: TRBD2; v_gene: TRBV7-9; j_gene: TRBJ2-3; CDR3aa: CASSNPGTSGFTDTQYF; CDR3nt: TGTGCCAGCAGCAATCCCGGGACTAGCGGGTTCACAGATACGCAGTATTTT
abundance: .; d_gene: .; v_gene: TRBV6-4; j_gene: TRBJ1-1; CDR3aa: CASSDSTGGLGWNTEAFF; CDR3nt: TGTGCCAGCAGTGACTCGACGGGAGGCTTAGGTTGGAACACTGAAGCTTTCTTT
abundance: many; d_gene: .; v_gene: TRBV5-1; j_gene: TRBJ2-7; CDR3aa: CASSPDITYEQYF; CDR3nt: TGCGCCAGCAGCCCGGACATTACCTACGAGCAGTACTTC
abundance: .; d_gene: .; v_gene: TRBV3-1; j_gene: TRBJ1-4; CDR3aa: CASSSRAGTAATNEKLFF; CDR3nt: TGTGCCAGCAGCTCGCGGGCGGGGACCGCTGCAACTAATGAAAAACTGTTTTTT
abundance: .; d_gene: .; v_gene: TRBV29-1; j_gene: TRBJ2-1; CDR3aa: CSVKNVGLDEQFF; CDR3nt: TGCAGCGTTAAAAATGTAGGTTTGGATGAGCAGTTCTTC
abundance: .; d_gene: .; v_gene: TRBV25-1; j_gene: TRBJ2-3; CDR3aa: CASSEYKTDTQYF; CDR3nt: TGTGCCAGCAGTGAATATAAGACAGATACGCAGTATTTT
abundance: few; d_gene: .; v_gene: TRBV27; j_gene: TRBJ1-6; CDR3aa: CASRPRAGSSSYNSPLHF; CDR3nt: TGTGCCAGCAGACCCCGAGCGGGGTCAAGCTCCTATAATTCACCCCTCCACTTT
abundance: .; d_gene: TRBD2; v_gene: TRBV6-1; j_gene: TRBJ2-1; CDR3aa: CASEAGRDEQFF; CDR3nt: TGTGCCAGCGAAGCTGGGAGGGATGAGCAGTTCTTC
abundance: .; d_gene: .; v_gene: TRBV9; j_gene: TRBJ2-3; CDR3aa: CASGSPTDYRADTQYF; CDR3nt: TGTGCCAGCGGAAGCCCGACGGACTATCGCGCAGATACGCAGTATTTT
abundance: .; d_gene: TRBD1; v_gene: TRBV20-1; j_gene: TRBJ1-2; CDR3aa: CSARVAGLGTGHFNYGYTF; CDR3nt: TGCAGTGCTAGAGTCGCCGGCCTAGGGACAGGACATTTTAACTATGGCTACACCTTC
abundance: .; d_gene: .; v_gene: TRBV27; j_gene: TRBJ1-1; CDR3aa: CASSYSGPLNTEAFF; CDR3nt: TGTGCCAGCAGTTATAGTGGCCCTTTGAACACTGAAGCTTTCTTT
abundance: many; d_gene: .; v_gene: TRBV12-3/TRBV12-4; j_gene: TRBJ2-4; CDR3aa: CASSLETLGTRTKNIQYF; CDR3nt: TGTGCCAGCAGTTTAGAAACCCTCGGGACACGGACCAAAAACATTCAGTACTTC
abundance: .; d_gene: .; v_gene: TRBV15; j_gene: TRBJ1-1; CDR3aa: CATSRFLFGLQGRIKNTEAFF; CDR3nt: TGTGCCACCAGCAGATTTCTTTTCGGGTTACAGGGACGGATAAAGAACACTGAAGCTTTCTTT
abundance: few; d_gene: TRBD2; v_gene: TRBV5-1; j_gene: TRBJ2-1; CDR3aa: CASSPLLAGGQNEQFF; CDR3nt: TGCGCCAGCAGCCCCCTCCTAGCGGGGGGGCAGAATGAGCAGTTCTTC
abundance: .; d_gene: .; v_gene: TRBV15; j_gene: TRBJ2-7; CDR3aa: CATSRRTIYNEQYF; CDR3nt: TGTGCCACCAGCAGACGGACCATATACAATGAGCAGTACTTC
abundance: .; d_gene: .; v_gene: TRBV12-3/TRBV12-4; j_gene: TRBJ2-2; CDR3aa: CASTLMGLSTGELFF; CDR3nt: TGTGCCAGCACCTTAATGGGACTCTCCACCGGGGAGCTGTTTTTT
abundance: few; d_gene: .; v_gene: TRBV20-1; j_gene: TRBJ1-5; CDR3aa: CSALVGGWNQPQHF; CDR3nt: TGCAGTGCGCTTGTTGGGGGCTGGAATCAGCCCCAGCATTTT
abundance: few; d_gene: .; v_gene: TRBV27; j_gene: TRBJ1-6; CDR3aa: CASSLSGRGGSPLHF; CDR3nt: TGTGCCAGCAGTTTATCGGGCAGGGGAGGTTCACCCCTCCACTTT
abundance: .; d_gene: TRBD2; v_gene: TRBV28; j_gene: TRBJ2-7; CDR3aa: CASLGLAGVGSYEQYF; CDR3nt: TGTGCCAGCTTAGGACTAGCGGGAGTCGGGTCCTACGAGCAGTACTTC
abundance: .; d_gene: TRBD2; v_gene: TRBV20-1; j_gene: TRBJ2-1; CDR3aa: CSARDPKAPGLAGGVEQFF; CDR3nt: TGCAGTGCTAGAGATCCTAAGGCGCCTGGACTAGCGGGAGGCGTTGAGCAGTTCTTC
abundance: many; d_gene: .; v_gene: TRBV6-6; j_gene: TRBJ2-5; CDR3aa: CASSYRVGLEQETQYF; CDR3nt: TGTGCCAGCAGTTACAGAGTGGGTCTCGAACAAGAGACCCAGTACTTC
abundance: few; d_gene: .; v_gene: TRBV11-1; j_gene: TRBJ2-7; CDR3aa: CASSFLRTSYEQYF; CDR3nt: TGTGCCAGCAGCTTTTTACGGACCTCCTACGAGCAGTACTTC
abundance: .; d_gene: .; v_gene: TRBV12-3/TRBV12-4; j_gene: TRBJ1-6; CDR3aa: CASSRTEGYNSPLHF; CDR3nt: TGTGCCAGCAGCCGGACAGAAGGGTATAATTCACCCCTCCACTTT
abundance: .; d_gene: .; v_gene: TRBV20-1; j_gene: TRBJ2-7; CDR3aa: CSARNSGQYF; CDR3nt: TGCAGTGCTCGTAATAGCGGGCAGTACTTC
abundance: .; d_gene: TRBD1; v_gene: TRBV5-1; j_gene: TRBJ1-1; CDR3aa: CASSLDHRGRRTEAFF; CDR3nt: TGCGCCAGCAGCTTGGATCATAGGGGGCGCCGGACTGAAGCTTTCTTT